This is a list of T cell receptor beta chains from one sample in a study of OX40 agonist ivuxolimab in advanced cancers. TCRdb's table, derived via immunoSEQ multiplex PCR, lists solely in-frame clones and lacks some. The sample has approximately 41,000 clones, roughly 90% seen once. This sample comprised CD4+ or CD8+ T cells sorted from blood, obtained in a trial of the OX40 agonist ivuxolimab. These receptor sequences come from an adult with an advanced solid tumor such as melanoma, head and neck, liver or kidney cancer. The conserved cysteine and the conserved F or W are not part of the CDR3 here. A D gene is named only where the DNA matches it firmly. The size entry is marked missing in some rows and otherwise reads once, few, many or a size class.

v_gene	d_gene	j_gene	abundance	CDR3aa
TRBV5-6	.	TRBJ2-2	.	ASSLVPGDTGELF
TRBV25-1	.	TRBJ1-4	.	ASSEISGSGGKLF
TRBV7-8	TRBD1	TRBJ1-5	once	ASSSVDRGLGSNQPQH
TRBV11-1	TRBD1	TRBJ1-2	.	ASSATQGARGYT
TRBV10-3	.	TRBJ2-7	.	AISERQTWEQY
TRBV5-6	.	TRBJ1-6	once	ASSYGQRDNSPLH
TRBV10-3	.	TRBJ2-3	.	AIRGGQGTDTQY
TRBV11-2	.	TRBJ1-2	.	ASSLGWTANYGYT
TRBV2	.	TRBJ1-5	.	ASSSTALNQPQH
TRBV9	TRBD1	TRBJ1-6	.	ASSARAGRGTGPSYNSPLH
TRBV28	TRBD2	TRBJ2-7	.	ASSPGGGSGYEQY
TRBV7-2	.	TRBJ2-5	.	ASSLVSETQY
TRBV5-4	.	TRBJ1-1	.	ASSPQGQKNTEAF
TRBV5-6	.	TRBJ2-1	.	ASSWGHRFSYNEQF
TRBV4-3	.	TRBJ1-3	.	ASSQGVAGAQGNTIY
TRBV30	TRBD2	TRBJ2-1	.	AWSRLAGNYNEQF
TRBV6-5	.	TRBJ1-1	.	ASSQWEGGRVAF
TRBV11-3	.	TRBJ1-2	.	ASSSQTRGGYT
TRBV4-3	.	TRBJ1-5	few	ASSQDYSLQPQH
TRBV25-1	.	TRBJ1-4	.	ASSEHTLTKLF
TRBV19	.	TRBJ1-2	.	ASTLGQGRTYGYT
TRBV7-9	TRBD1	TRBJ1-1	.	ASSLGIGAGGMNTEAF
TRBV4-3	TRBD2	TRBJ2-1	.	ASSQGDGGFYNEQF
TRBV7-2	TRBD1	TRBJ1-1	.	ASRYDRGEKTEAF
TRBV4-1	.	TRBJ2-5	.	ASSQGQIYQETQY
TRBV7-2	.	TRBJ1-2	.	ASSLSRQGDYGYT